Listed here are 25 T cell receptor beta chains from one sample, sequenced in a study of cytomegalovirus exposure and HLA in healthy donors. Data came from immunoSEQ multiplex PCR; TCRdb stores just in-frame clones and leaves some out. The sample carries over 130,000 clones, about 87% recorded once. The specimen was PBMCs. Every receptor here comes from a young man in good health and CMV-seropositive.

The chain uses TRBV19 and TRBJ2-6, with a weak D call TRBD1 (5 bases). Trimming shortened V by 3 bases and J by 2 bases, and 8 bases separated the two germline ends. The CDR3 runs 15 residues. CDR1 is LNHDA and CDR2 is SQIVND in the germline V gene (reference sequence). CDR3 sequence (DNA): TGTGCCAGTAGTATGGGGCTTACTGGGGCCAACGTCCTGACTTTC. It encodes CASSMGLTGANVLTF.

The gene calls are TRBV13 and TRBJ1-2, with TRBD1 matching 9 bases. This CDR3 has 14 amino acids. The J segment lost 2 bases and the V segment lost 4 bases, leaving 2 bases of the junction unmatched. Per the germline V gene, CDR1 is PRHDT and CDR2 is FYEKMQ (reference sequence). The chain's CDR3 is CASSSGTGNYGYTF. CDR3 DNA: TGTGCCAGCAGCTCGGGGACAGGGAACTATGGCTACACCTTC.

This sequence joins TRBV19 and TRBJ2-6, with D tentatively TRBD1 (5 bases). CDR1 and CDR2 from the germline V gene are LNHDA and SQIVND (reference sequence). The CDR3 spans 14 residues. V lost 9 bases to trimming and J lost 0 bases, with 9 bases between them. In nucleotides, the CDR3 is TGTGCCAGCAAAACAGGCTCTGGGGCCAACGTCCTGACTTTC. Residues: CASKTGSGANVLTF.

The genes are TRBV10-3 and TRBJ1-1, with 8 positions matching TRBD1. The CDR3 sequence is 15 residues long. Germline lookup yields CDR1 ENHRY and CDR2 SYGVKD. The ends lost 6 bases at V and 0 bases at J; junction bases unmatched: 6. CDR3 in amino acids: CAIRRTGSLNTEAFF. The CDR3, as DNA: TGTGCCATCAGGAGGACAGGGTCCCTGAACACTGAAGCTTTCTTT.

This chain uses TRBV30 with TRBJ2-3; 11 bases map to TRBD2. With V trimmed by 6 bases and J by 4 bases, 6 bases remained unmatched. Germline V gene sequence: CDR1 GTSNPN, CDR2 SVGIG (reference sequence). The CDR3 has 14 residues. CDR3 sequence: CACELAGVPDTQYF. For the CDR3, the DNA is TGTGCCTGCGAACTAGCGGGAGTTCCAGATACGCAGTATTTT.

The chain is built from TRBV6-5 and TRBJ1-6; 9 bases are a match to TRBD1. V was pared by 2 bases and J by 7 bases, with 3 bases of the junction left unmatched. The CDR3 loop spans 15 amino acids. Germline V gene sequence: CDR1 MNHEY, CDR2 SVGAGI. In nucleotides, the CDR3 is TGTGCCAGCAGTTACACCGACAGGGGGAATTCACCCCTCCACTTT. As protein: CASSYTDRGNSPLHF.

This chain uses TRBV30 with TRBJ2-2; D not certain. The CDR3 has 14 residues. V gave up 7 bases and J gave up 4 bases, with 16 bases separating them. The germline V gene has CDR1 GTSNPN and CDR2 SVGIG (reference sequence). DNA of the CDR3: TGTGCCTACCCGGATACGCGAGGCACCGGGGAGCTGTTTTTT. Its protein product is CAYPDTRGTGELFF.

The chain links TRBV27 to TRBJ2-7, with D unresolved. CDR3 length equals 15 residues. Germline lookup yields CDR1 MNHEY and CDR2 SMNVEV (reference sequence). V dropped 5 bases and J dropped 0 bases, with 14 bases sitting between them. The CDR3 reads CASSRSPTYSYEQYF. As DNA, the CDR3 is TGTGCCAGCAGTCGGTCCCCCACTTACTCCTACGAGCAGTACTTC.

Details on this clone: Additional DNA sequences in this sample encode the identical CDR3. This chain connects TRBV15 to TRBJ2-6; 8 nucleotides match TRBD2. Unmatched junction bases numbered 3, after V lost 5 bases and J lost 0 bases. The CDR3 covers 16 residues. CDR1 and CDR2 (germline): LNHNV, YYDKDF (reference sequence). The CDR3 here is CATSRGGSSGANVLTF. The CDR3 DNA is TGTGCCACCAGCCGGGGGGGGTCCTCTGGGGCCAACGTCCTGACTTTC.

The V and J genes are TRBV18 and TRBJ1-4, with TRBD1 identical over 9 bases. CDR3 length equals 16 residues. The V segment lost 5 bases and the J segment 3 bases; nucleotides outside the gene matches: 7. The germline gives CDR1 KGHSH, CDR2 LQKENI. The CDR3 loop reads CASSTGTGIPNEKLFF. DNA for the CDR3: TGTGCCAGCTCAACGGGGACAGGGATCCCTAATGAAAAACTGTTTTTT.

The V gene is TRBV10-1, the J gene TRBJ2-7, with TRBD2 matching over 10 bases. The length of the CDR3 is 16 residues. V lost 4 bases and J lost 1; bases outside the gene matches: 7. Germline CDR1 and CDR2: WNHNN and SYGVQD (reference sequence). In nucleotides, the CDR3 is TGCGCCAGCAGTGCCTACCTAGCGGGGGCTTCCTACGAGCAGTACTTC. It codes for CASSAYLAGASYEQYF.

The rearrangement joins TRBV6-1 to TRBJ1-6, with D perhaps matching TRBD1 (6 bases). The CDR3 is 14 residues long. V was trimmed by 8 bases and J by 1 base, leaving 9 bases between them. CDR1 and CDR2 (germline): MNHNS, SASEGT. The DNA of the CDR3 is TGTGCCAGCCGGCAGGGGTCCTATAATTCACCCCTCCACTTT. Amino acids: CASRQGSYNSPLHF.

The CDR3 loop reads CASKDRVSYNEQFF. The CDR3 DNA sequence: TGTGCCAGCAAGGACAGGGTATCCTACAATGAGCAGTTCTTC. The V gene is TRBV7-2, the J gene TRBJ2-1; 8 bases match TRBD1. The CDR3 sequence is 14 residues long. V gave up 7 bases and J gave up 1 base; unmatched junction bases: 3. The germline CDR1 and CDR2 sequences are SGHTA and FQGNSA. The complete variable domain, with remaining parts taken from reference TRBV7-2 and TRBJ2-1, reads GAGVSQSPSNKVTEKGKDVELRCDPISGHTALYWYRQSLGQGLEFLIYFQGNSAPDKSGLPSDRFSAERTGGSVSTLTIQRTQQEDSAVYLCASKDRVSYNEQFFGPGTRLTVL.

The chain recombines TRBV19 with TRBJ1-2; 8 positions agree with TRBD1. This CDR3 comprises 14 residues. Germline V gene lookup returns CDR1 LNHDA and CDR2 SQIVND (reference sequence). The trim removed 7 bases at V and 2 bases at J, leaving 6 bases unmatched. The chain's CDR3 is CASTEGQGNYGYTF. DNA for the CDR3: TGTGCCAGTACCGAAGGACAGGGCAACTATGGCTACACCTTC.

This chain links TRBV6-5 with TRBJ2-5, with a weak D call TRBD1 (6 bases). The germline V gene encodes CDR1 MNHEY and CDR2 SVGAGI. Trimming left V 8 bases short and J 7 bases short, with 11 bases between. CDR3 size: 11 residues. The CDR3 region has the DNA TGTGCCAGCTCCCAGGGGAGGACCCAGTACTTC. Protein product: CASSQGRTQYF.

The V call is TRBV10-3, the J call TRBJ1-2, with D maybe TRBD1 (6 bases). Germline CDR1 ENHRY, CDR2 SYGVKD. V was cut by 6 bases and J by 7 bases, with 21 bases left in between. CDR3 length: 15 amino acids. The CDR3, as DNA: TGTGCCATCAGAGAGGGGGGGGACACCTCACGTGGCTACACCTTC. This encodes CAIREGGDTSRGYTF.

The V gene is TRBV25-1, the J gene TRBJ2-1; 8 bases fit TRBD2. The CDR3 runs to 16 residues. The trim removed 1 base at V and 8 bases at J, leaving 10 bases unmatched. CDR1 and CDR2 from the germline V gene are MGHDK and SYGVNS. CDR3: CASSEFAGGYRDEQFF. CDR3 in DNA: TGTGCCAGCAGTGAATTTGCGGGGGGATATAGAGATGAGCAGTTCTTC.

The chain has TRBV5-4 and TRBJ1-1; D may be TRBD1 (5 bases). Trimming pared 4 bases from V and 1 base from J, leaving 14 bases between. CDR3 length equals 15 residues. The V gene's germline CDR1 is SGHNT and CDR2 YYREEE (reference sequence). The CDR3 nucleotides are TGTGCCAGCAGCCTAACCGACAGAGAGAACACTGAAGCTTTCTTT. Amino acid sequence: CASSLTDRENTEAFF.

The chain carries TRBV18 and TRBJ2-3; D ambiguous. V gave up 1 base and J gave up 6 bases, with 5 bases separating them. CDR1 KGHSH and CDR2 LQKENI come from the germline V gene. The CDR3 extends over 12 amino acids. CDR3 coding DNA: TGTGCCAGCTCACCACGTCTCGATACGCAGTATTTT. Translation gives CASSPRLDTQYF. The complete variable domain, with remaining parts taken from reference TRBV18 and TRBJ2-3, reads NAGVMQNPRHLVRRRGQEARLRCSPMKGHSHVYWYRQLPEEGLKFMVYLQKENIIDESGMPKERFSAEFPKEGPSILRIQQVVRGDSAAYFCASSPRLDTQYFGPGTRLTVL.

This chain joins TRBV5-1 and TRBJ1-5, with a weak D call TRBD1 (6 bases). The V end lost 0 bases, the J end lost 5 bases, and 15 bases lay between the germline ends. CDR1 and CDR2 (germline): SGHRS, YFSETQ. The CDR3 spans 16 residues. CDR3 nucleotides: TGCGCCAGCAGCTTGGATGGCAGGGGATTCGATCAGCCCCAGCATTTT. Protein: CASSLDGRGFDQPQHF.

The chain couples TRBV6-6 to TRBJ2-5; D may be TRBD2 (6 bases). This CDR3 comprises 16 residues. The V end was cut by 2 bases, the J end by 0 bases, with 13 bases between. Per the germline V gene, CDR1 is MNHNY and CDR2 is SVGAGI (reference sequence). Written as DNA, the CDR3 is TGTGCCAGCAGTTACCCCCTCACGGGAGACCAAGAGACCCAGTACTTC. Its protein is CASSYPLTGDQETQYF.

The chain recombines TRBV7-9 with TRBJ2-6; no clear D. V lost 5 bases to trimming and J lost 3 bases, with 11 bases between them. The CDR3 totals 15 residues. From germline, CDR1 is SEHNR and CDR2 FQNEAQ (reference sequence). The DNA for the CDR3 is TGTGCCAGCAGCGAGGCACGGGTTGGGGCCAACGTCCTGACTTTC. It yields the protein CASSEARVGANVLTF.

This clone was counted a single time. This rearrangement joins TRBV11-2 to TRBJ2-6; TRBD2 is a possible D gene (6 bases). Germline CDR1 is SGHAT and CDR2 is FQNNGV. The CDR3 has 15 amino acids. The ends were cut back, 3 bases at V and 0 bases at J, with 6 bases in the middle. The DNA of the CDR3 is TGTGCCAGCAGCTTCGGGGGCTCTGGGGCCAACGTCCTGACTTTC. Its protein product is CASSFGGSGANVLTF.

V usage is TRBV19 and J usage is TRBJ2-3; 8 positions agree with TRBD1. Trimming removed 5 bases from V and 3 bases from J; junction bases left unmatched: 13. Germline loops: CDR1 LNHDA, CDR2 SQIVND (reference sequence). The CDR3 sequence is 17 residues long. CDR3 region: CASSLNRGSLGTDTQYF. The CDR3 coding sequence is TGTGCCAGTAGTCTCAACAGGGGGTCCCTAGGTACAGATACGCAGTATTTT.

This chain connects TRBV6-5 to TRBJ2-7; D unresolved. The CDR3 is 14 residues long. V lost 4 bases and J lost 2, with 12 bases in between. The germline V gene has CDR1 MNHEY and CDR2 SVGAGI. CDR3 amino acids: CASSSIPLTYEQYF. In DNA form, the CDR3 reads TGTGCCAGCAGTTCTATACCCCTCACCTACGAGCAGTACTTC.